These T cell receptor beta chains were read from a single sample in a study of cytomegalovirus exposure and HLA in healthy donors. The method was immunoSEQ multiplex PCR; TCRdb's version includes in-frame clones alone and lacks a portion of them. The repertoire consists of approximately 100,000 clones, with roughly 85% occurring once and the leading ten covering approximately 2.8%. The specimen sequenced was PBMCs. These receptors all stem from a woman aged 40 to 55 in good health and CMV-seronegative. CDR3s include the opening cysteine and the closing phenylalanine or tryptophan. D genes are given only for firm matches. Expanded clones are given a class, and other clones once, few, many or no size at all.

clone size	V gene	D gene	J gene	CDR3 DNA	CDR3 protein
few	TRBV18	-	TRBJ1-5	TGTGCCAGCTCACCACCCGGGGGGGATCAGCCCCAGCATTTT	CASSPPGGDQPQHF
-	TRBV6-1	-	TRBJ1-2	TGTGCCAGCGTGGCCTATGGCTACACCTTC	CASVAYGYTF
-	TRBV27	TRBD2	TRBJ2-3	TGTGCCAGCAGTTTAACGACTAGCGGGAGTAGGACAGATACGCAGTATTTT	CASSLTTSGSRTDTQYF
-	TRBV6-5	TRBD2	TRBJ2-5	TGTGCCAGCAGTTACTCTCTAGCGGACCAAGAGACCCAGTACTTC	CASSYSLADQETQYF
-	TRBV6-6	-	TRBJ2-5	TGTGCCAGCAGTTCGGGCCGGGACTTCCAAGAGACCCAGTACTTC	CASSSGRDFQETQYF
-	TRBV30	TRBD1	TRBJ2-7	TGTGCCTGGTATCCACAGGGGGTCCCCTACGAGCAGTACTTC	CAWYPQGVPYEQYF
-	TRBV19	TRBD1	TRBJ2-1	TGTGCCAGTAGTGTAGACAGGGATGACAATGAGCAGTTCTTC	CASSVDRDDNEQFF
-	TRBV27	-	TRBJ1-5	TGTGCCAGCAGGTCGGACAGCTATAGCAATCAGCCCCAGCATTTT	CASRSDSYSNQPQHF
-	TRBV5-4	-	TRBJ2-7	TGTGCCAGCAGCTCGGCCGGGGGAGGTTTGGGTGGGGAGCAGTACTTC	CASSSAGGGLGGEQYF
-	TRBV27	-	TRBJ2-2	TGTGCCAGCAGTTTGGCAGGGCAGAACACCGGGGAGCTGTTTTTT	CASSLAGQNTGELFF
few	TRBV7-9	TRBD1	TRBJ1-2	TGTGCCAGCAGCTTAGTCCAGACAGGGGGACTCTATGGCTACACCTTC	CASSLVQTGGLYGYTF
-	TRBV9	TRBD2	TRBJ2-1	TGTGCCAGCAGCGTAGGGGGGGGTTTGAACAATGAGCAGTTCTTC	CASSVGGGLNNEQFF
few	TRBV18	TRBD1	TRBJ2-5	TGTGCCAGCTCACCACAACGGACAGGCCAAGAGACCCAGTACTTC	CASSPQRTGQETQYF
-	TRBV28	-	TRBJ1-2	TGTGCCAGCAGACGAGGAGGGAACGGCTACACCTTC	CASRRGGNGYTF
-	TRBV5-5	-	TRBJ1-1	TGTGCCAGCAGCTTGGAATGGTTACAGCTTGACACTGAAGCTTTCTTT	CASSLEWLQLDTEAFF
-	TRBV30	TRBD1	TRBJ1-1	TGTGCCTGGAGCGCCGGGACAGACACTGAAGCTTTCTTT	CAWSAGTDTEAFF
-	TRBV5-8	-	TRBJ1-1	TGTGCCAGCAGCATGGACAGCACTGAAGCTTTCTTT	CASSMDSTEAFF
-	TRBV25-1	-	TRBJ1-5	TGTGCCAGCAGTGAATATCAGGGTGCACAGCCCCAGCATTTT	CASSEYQGAQPQHF
-	TRBV7-2	-	TRBJ2-3	TGTGCCAGCAGCTTAGACAACACAGATACGCAGTATTTT	CASSLDNTDTQYF
-	TRBV2	-	TRBJ2-5	TGTGCCAGCTACAGACAGGAGCCCCAAGAGACCCAGTACTTC	CASYRQEPQETQYF
few	TRBV19	TRBD2	TRBJ2-3	TGTGCCAGTAGCATAGCGCTACTAGCGGGAGGGCCCACGAGCACAGATACGCAGTATTTT	CASSIALLAGGPTSTDTQYF
-	TRBV30	-	TRBJ2-2	TGTGCCCGGACAGTGCAGAACACCGGGGAGCTGTTTTTT	CARTVQNTGELFF
-	TRBV7-2	TRBD2	TRBJ2-5	TGTGCCAGCGGTGCTAGCGGGGAACAAGAGACCCAGTACTTC	CASGASGEQETQYF
few	TRBV5-6	-	TRBJ2-4	TGTGCCAGCAGCTTGCACAGTGGGGGGGCCAAAAACATTCAGTACTTC	CASSLHSGGAKNIQYF
-	TRBV7-2	TRBD1	TRBJ2-7	TGTGCCAGCAGCTCGACAGGGGGGGAACCCTACGAGCAGTACTTC	CASSSTGGEPYEQYF
-	TRBV15	-	TRBJ2-3	TGTGCCACCAGCGGGGCTAGATCTGGAAGAAACACAGATACGCAGTATTTT	CATSGARSGRNTDTQYF
few	TRBV5-1	TRBD2	TRBJ2-5	TGCGCCAGCAGCTTAACTCCTAGCGGGGGGGGAGAGACCCAGTACTTC	CASSLTPSGGGETQYF
-	TRBV19	TRBD1	TRBJ1-2	TGTGCCACCTCCGGGACAGTTTCTGGGAGCTACACCTTC	CATSGTVSGSYTF
-	TRBV7-2	-	TRBJ1-2	TGTGCCAGCAGCTTAGGGGACATAGACTATGGCTACACCTTC	CASSLGDIDYGYTF
few	TRBV13	TRBD1	TRBJ2-1	TGTGCCAGCAGCCAGGGGGATGAGCAGTTCTTC	CASSQGDEQFF
-	TRBV7-2	TRBD1	TRBJ1-2	TGTGCCAGCAGCCTAGAGACAGGGCGATCGGGCTATGGCTACACCTTC	CASSLETGRSGYGYTF
-	TRBV28	-	TRBJ2-3	TGTGCCAGCAGGGACGGCGGGTGGAATACGCAGTATTTT	CASRDGGWNTQYF
-	TRBV14	TRBD1	TRBJ1-1	TGTGCCAGCAGCCAAGTCCCGGGACAGGGGTTGAACACTGAAGCTTTCTTT	CASSQVPGQGLNTEAFF
-	TRBV5-6	-	TRBJ2-4	TGTGCCAGCAGCTTCCTGGCAGGGGAAAACATTCAGTACTTC	CASSFLAGENIQYF
-	TRBV28	TRBD1	TRBJ1-1	TGTGCCAGCAGTCCGAGAGGACAGGGACGCACTGAAGCTTTCTTT	CASSPRGQGRTEAFF
-	TRBV30	TRBD1	TRBJ1-3	TGTGCCTGGAGTGTTTCACAGGGGCTGCATGCTGGAAACACCATATATTTT	CAWSVSQGLHAGNTIYF
-	TRBV28	-	TRBJ2-3	TGTGCCATCACGGACTTAGGGAGCACAGATACGCAGTATTTT	CAITDLGSTDTQYF
-	TRBV15	-	TRBJ1-1	TGTGCCACCGCGGCAGATATGAACACTGAAGCTTTCTTT	CATAADMNTEAFF
-	TRBV19	-	TRBJ1-2	TGTGCCAGTAGTACCGACCCCTTTGAGGACTATGGCTACACCTTC	CASSTDPFEDYGYTF
-	TRBV30	TRBD1	TRBJ2-4	TGTGCCGCCTCAGGGGGACGGAGAAACATTCAGTACTTC	CAASGGRRNIQYF
-	TRBV28	TRBD1	TRBJ1-5	TGTGCCAGCAGCAATCGAGGGGGCCCCCAGCCCCAGCATTTT	CASSNRGGPQPQHF
-	TRBV6-1	-	TRBJ2-1	TGTGCCAGCAGTGGTTGGGGGCCAGGGGCATTGGATGAGCAGTTCTTC	CASSGWGPGALDEQFF
-	TRBV7-2	TRBD2	TRBJ2-2	TGTGCCAGCAGCTTCCCCGGACTAGCGGGAGTTGGGGAGCTGTTTTTT	CASSFPGLAGVGELFF
-	TRBV5-6	-	TRBJ1-1	TGTGCCAGCAGCTTGGGGACAGTCTCTGAAGCTTTCTTT	CASSLGTVSEAFF
-	TRBV7-2	TRBD1	TRBJ2-5	TGTGCCAGCAGCTTAGCAGCTTCTCAGGGGGTGCGAGAGACCCAGTACTTC	CASSLAASQGVRETQYF
-	TRBV19	TRBD1	TRBJ1-1	TGTGCCAGTAGTATTCAGGGGGTTGGGACTGAAGCTTTCTTT	CASSIQGVGTEAFF
-	TRBV5-1	-	TRBJ2-3	TGCGCCAGCAGCTTGGCGGCTAGTTTAGATACGCAGTATTTT	CASSLAASLDTQYF
-	TRBV5-4	-	TRBJ1-2	TGTGCCAGCAGTCACAGGGTGGAAGTCTATGGCTACACCTTC	CASSHRVEVYGYTF
-	TRBV28	TRBD1	TRBJ1-2	TGTGCCAGCAGCTTGGGACAGAAGTATGGCTACACCTTC	CASSLGQKYGYTF
-	TRBV10-3	-	TRBJ2-7	TGTGCCATCAGTGTAGCGCCTGCCTATTACGAGCAGTACTTC	CAISVAPAYYEQYF
-	TRBV7-2	-	TRBJ1-5	TGTGCCAGCAGCTTAGGACAGTTCAATCAGCCCCAGCATTTT	CASSLGQFNQPQHF
-	TRBV14	-	TRBJ1-4	TGTGCCAGCAGCCGAGTGGGACAACAGTCAACTAATGAAAAACTGTTTTTT	CASSRVGQQSTNEKLFF
-	TRBV19	-	TRBJ1-5	TGTGCCAGTAGTCTGGGGCGCGATCAGCCCCAGCACTTT	CASSLGRDQPQHF
-	TRBV4-3	TRBD2	TRBJ2-3	TGCGCCAGCAGCCAAGATAGAGGTAGCGGGAGGGATACGCAGTATTTT	CASSQDRGSGRDTQYF
-	TRBV4-3	-	TRBJ2-3	TGCGCCAGCAGCCTCACAATGTTTAGCACAGATACGCAGTATTTT	CASSLTMFSTDTQYF
-	TRBV28	-	TRBJ1-3	TGTGCCAGCAGTTTTAGTTCCTCTGGAAACACCATATATTTT	CASSFSSSGNTIYF
-	TRBV5-1	-	TRBJ1-1	TGCGCCAGCAGCTTGGCTGGGGGGAAGGGGAACACTGAAGCTTTCTTT	CASSLAGGKGNTEAFF
-	TRBV7-9	TRBD1	TRBJ2-2	TGTGCCAGCAGCTTTTCACAGGGGGACACCGGGGAGCTGTTTTTT	CASSFSQGDTGELFF